This T cell receptor (beta chain) stems from a study of shared clonotypes between healthy human individuals. CD4+ cell separation produced CD45RA+ naive and CD45RA-negative memory subsets. Trimming pared 1 base from V and 0 bases from J, leaving 12 bases between. Germline CDR1 reads SGHRS; CDR2 reads YFSETQ. CDR3 length: 16 amino acids. A single count supports this clone. TCRdb's copy holds only in-frame clones and misses some; the assay was immunoSEQ multiplex PCR. The sample contains around 1.5 million clones, approximately 98% of which appear only once. Specimen: naive CD4+ T cells sorted from blood. The subset: CD45RA+ positively selected. The genes are TRBV5-1 and TRBJ2-3; D possibly uses TRBD1 or TRBD2 (5 bases each). This TCR was recovered from a man aged 30-40 years in good health. CDR3 coding DNA: TGCGCCAGCAGCTTGTCTATTGGGACCAGCACAGATACGCAGTATTTT. Translating gives CASSLSIGTSTDTQYF.